The clone carrying this TCR beta chain was observed once. Its antigen is as yet unknown. These data come from a study of identical twins. Study results and limitations: Researchers caution that invariant MAIT and iNKT cells could partly confound zero-insertion analyses. Low generation probability was overrepresented in out-of-frame alpha sequences shared by twins.

Unique molecular identifiers were in the cDNA, with template-switch universal primer binding. TCRdb reanalysed the 5' RACE reads using MiXCR and keeps one entry per CDR3 protein. The profile shows nearly 200,000 distinct CDR3 sequences, roughly 15% of them singletons. CDR1 is SGHDT, CDR2 YYEEEE, per germline. The V end lost 2 bases, the J end lost 9 bases, and 6 bases lay between the germline ends. The CDR3 is 11 amino acids. These records were also assigned to another study, of T cells expressing NK-cell markers.

This chain connects TRBV5-6 to TRBJ2-1, with D unresolved. The sequence derives from a woman aged 18-29 years in good health. Sequences were obtained from CD8+ T cells sorted from blood. The CDR3 coding sequence is TGTGCCAGCAGCTTCGTTAGTGAGCAGTTCTTC. Its translation is CASSFVSEQFF.